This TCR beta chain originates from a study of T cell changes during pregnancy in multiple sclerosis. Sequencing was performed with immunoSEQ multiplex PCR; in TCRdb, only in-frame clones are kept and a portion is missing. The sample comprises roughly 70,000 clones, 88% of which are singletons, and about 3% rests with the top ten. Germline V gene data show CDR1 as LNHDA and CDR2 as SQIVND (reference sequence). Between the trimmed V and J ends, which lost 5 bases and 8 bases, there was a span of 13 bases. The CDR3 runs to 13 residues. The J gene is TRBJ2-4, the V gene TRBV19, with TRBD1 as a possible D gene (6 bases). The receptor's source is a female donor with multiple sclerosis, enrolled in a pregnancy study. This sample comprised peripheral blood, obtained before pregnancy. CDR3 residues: CASSEGPGDIQYF. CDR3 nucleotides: TGTGCCAGTAGTGAGGGACCAGGGGACATTCAGTACTTC.